This is a list of T cell receptor beta chains from one sample in a study of T cell repertoires in cytomegalovirus infection. TCRdb passed the reads through MiXCR, listing each CDR3 protein once. This table has 150,000 to 200,000 distinct CDR3 sequences, about 20% appearing once. The sequenced sample was PBMCs. Receptors were obtained from a human donor in good health (CMV status not recorded). Some clones in this sample may be carry-over from other donors' samples. The CDR3 runs from the conserved cysteine through the conserved F or W. Each record gives: V gene, D gene, J gene, clone size, CDR3 DNA, CDR3 protein. D genes are given only for firm matches. Part of the rows lack a size; the others show once, few, many or a class for expanded clones.

TRBV5-5	NA	TRBJ2-7	few	TGTGCCAGCAGCCCCAACATCTACGAGCAGTACTTC	CASSPNIYEQYF
TRBV27	NA	TRBJ1-5	few	TGTGCCAGCAGTTGGGGAGGGAATCAGCCCCAGCATTTT	CASSWGGNQPQHF
TRBV9	NA	TRBJ1-1	few	TGTGCCAGCAGCGGAACCTTTACAGGCACTGAAGCTTTCTTT	CASSGTFTGTEAFF
TRBV10-3	NA	TRBJ2-7	few	TGTGCCATCAGTGAGGATATGGCAGGGAGTCACGAGCAGTACTTC	CAISEDMAGSHEQYF
TRBV29-1	NA	TRBJ1-1	NA	TGCAGCGTTGGCTTCCTCACTGAAGCTTTCTTT	CSVGFLTEAFF
TRBV6-2/TRBV6-3	TRBD2	TRBJ2-1	few	TGTGCCAGCAAACCGGGACTAGCGGGTGCTAGTGGGGAGCAGTTCTTC	CASKPGLAGASGEQFF
TRBV11-3	NA	TRBJ1-2	many	TGTGCCAGCAGCTCCAGACTTTCCTACGGCTACACCTTC	CASSSRLSYGYTF
TRBV6-5	NA	TRBJ2-5	few	TGTGCCAGCAGTTACCAGCTAGCAGGGGAGACCCAGTACTTC	CASSYQLAGETQYF
TRBV2	TRBD2	TRBJ2-1	NA	TGTGCCAGCTCTGGGCTAGCGGGGGACAATGAGCAGTTCTTC	CASSGLAGDNEQFF
TRBV29-1	NA	TRBJ2-7	NA	TGCAGCGTTACCCCCCCTGGGGTCCAGCAGTACTTC	CSVTPPGVQQYF
TRBV7-8	TRBD1	TRBJ2-7	NA	TGTGCCAGCAGCTTAGCAGTGGGGACAGGGGTCAACTACGAGCAGTACTTC	CASSLAVGTGVNYEQYF
TRBV6-5	NA	TRBJ2-3	NA	TGTGCCAGCAGTTACCTCCGGGGGAGCGCAGATACGCAGTATTTT	CASSYLRGSADTQYF
TRBV4-1	NA	TRBJ1-2	many	TGCGCCAGCAGCCAAGATGGGCGGGAGTACTATGGCTACACCTTC	CASSQDGREYYGYTF
TRBV3-1	NA	TRBJ2-2	NA	TGTGCCAGCCGGGTTTTGGGGACCGGGGAGCTGTTTTTT	CASRVLGTGELFF
TRBV7-9	TRBD2	TRBJ2-3	many	TGTGCCAGCAGCTCCCTAGCGGGGGACAACACAGATACGCAGTATTTT	CASSSLAGDNTDTQYF
TRBV19	NA	TRBJ2-1	NA	TGTGCCTCAGGGGATTCCTACAATGAGCAGTTCTTC	CASGDSYNEQFF
TRBV7-6	NA	TRBJ2-7	NA	TGTGCCAGCAGCTCCGGACCCGGCATTGAGTACTTC	CASSSGPGIEYF
TRBV7-9	TRBD1	TRBJ2-3	few	TGTGCCAGCAGCCCGAGGGAAGGGACAGGGAAAGATACGCAGTATTTT	CASSPREGTGKDTQYF
TRBV18	NA	TRBJ1-1	NA	TGTGCCAGCTCCCCCCCCGGGGGGCGAAGCACTGAAGCTTTCTTT	CASSPPGGRSTEAFF
TRBV11-2	NA	TRBJ2-4	many	TGTGCCAGCAGCCAGAACAGGGTAGCCAAAAACATTCAGTACTTC	CASSQNRVAKNIQYF
TRBV19	NA	TRBJ1-1	NA	TGTGCCAGTAGTTCAACCGGACGGATTGAAGCTTTCTTT	CASSSTGRIEAFF
TRBV7-8	NA	TRBJ1-4	few	TGTGCCAGCAGCTTATTGGACAGCCTTAATGAAAAACTGTTTTTT	CASSLLDSLNEKLFF
TRBV6-5	NA	TRBJ2-1	NA	TGTGCCACAGACACAGGGTACAATGAGCATTTCTTC	CATDTGYNEHFF
TRBV7-8	TRBD1	TRBJ1-1	many	TGTGCCAGCAGCCCGTCCCTGGACAGGGGCGCTGAAGCTTTCTTT	CASSPSLDRGAEAFF
TRBV11-2	TRBD1	TRBJ1-1	many	TGTGCCAGCAGCTTAGTGGGTGGACAGGGAGAAGCTTTCTTT	CASSLVGGQGEAFF
TRBV6-2/TRBV6-3	TRBD2	TRBJ2-5	few	TGTGCCAGCAGTCCTCCAAGTAGCGGGGCCCCCTCGGAGACCCAGTACTTC	CASSPPSSGAPSETQYF